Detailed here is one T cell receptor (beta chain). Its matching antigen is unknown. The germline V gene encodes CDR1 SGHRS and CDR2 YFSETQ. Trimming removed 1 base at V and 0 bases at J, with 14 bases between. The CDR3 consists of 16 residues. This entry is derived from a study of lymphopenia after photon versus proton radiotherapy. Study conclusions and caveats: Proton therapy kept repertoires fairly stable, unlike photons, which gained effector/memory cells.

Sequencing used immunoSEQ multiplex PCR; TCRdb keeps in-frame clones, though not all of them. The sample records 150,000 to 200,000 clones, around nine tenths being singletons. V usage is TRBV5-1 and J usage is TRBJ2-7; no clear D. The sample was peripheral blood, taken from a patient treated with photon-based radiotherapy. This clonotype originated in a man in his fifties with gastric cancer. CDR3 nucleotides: TGCGCCAGCAGCTTGAGCTGGGGTCTGAGCTCCTACGAGCAGTACTTC. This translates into CASSLSWGLSSYEQYF.